This paragraph reports one T cell receptor beta chain. As yet, its antigen is unknown. Germline assignment: CDR1 SGDLS and CDR2 YYNGEE. Deletions cut 4 bases from V and 1 base from J, with 14 bases between. This CDR3 is built from 15 residues. The entry originates in a study of T-cell reconstitution after alpha-beta-depleted transplantation in children. General observations from the study: Recipient T cells and thymic progenitors that survived gave rise to the high TCRbeta diversity observed at day 60 in some patients. The main origin of T-cell counts and diversity one year after transplant was newly produced T cells.

Unique molecular identifiers were used to barcode this TCRbeta library. TCRdb independently ran MiXCR on the PCR reads; one entry per CDR3 protein. This sample has about 500,000 distinct CDR3 sequences; about an eighth occur once, and the top ten carry roughly 15%. The TCR comes from a female patient aged 2-15 years who had a stem cell transplant for aplastic anemia, so the T cells may come from the graft donor. The material sequenced was PBMCs, mostly from graft donor cells, taken 180 days after TCRalphabeta/CD19-depleted stem cell transplant. The chain has TRBV9 and TRBJ2-5, with D unresolved. This chain's CDR3 is CASSLTGPFQETQYF. CDR3 coding DNA: TGTGCCAGCAGCCTAACGGGTCCTTTCCAAGAGACCCAGTACTTC.